The rows below give T cell receptor beta chains drawn from one sample of a study of blood T cell repertoires in COVID-19. Repertoires were generated with immunoSEQ multiplex PCR, while TCRdb's copy carries only in-frame clones and drops some. Here the sample spans about 130,000 clones, roughly 88% being singletons. The specimen was peripheral blood. Source of these receptors: a man aged 50-59 years with acute or convalescent COVID-19. Each CDR3 is given with its conserved first and last residue. A D gene is named only where the DNA matches it firmly. Clone size is given for some rows only: seen once, a few or many times, or a class if the clone is expanded.

d_call: -; v_call: TRBV28; j_call: TRBJ1-5; clone_size: -; cdr3_nt: TGTGCCAGCTGCCCTGGGAGGGGGGGGTATCAGCCCCAGCATTTT; cdr3_aa: CASCPGRGGYQPQHF
d_call: -; v_call: TRBV11-2; j_call: TRBJ2-2; clone_size: -; cdr3_nt: TGTGCCAGCACCACTGAGAGGGGGTCATACACCGGGGAGCTGTTTTTT; cdr3_aa: CASTTERGSYTGELFF
d_call: TRBD2; v_call: TRBV18; j_call: TRBJ2-2; clone_size: few; cdr3_nt: TGTGCCAGCTCACCCGCGGGGGAGAGGACCGGGGAGCTGTTTTTT; cdr3_aa: CASSPAGERTGELFF
d_call: -; v_call: TRBV14; j_call: TRBJ2-5; clone_size: -; cdr3_nt: TGTGCCAGCAGGGAGCAGGGTTACGAGACCCAGTACTTC; cdr3_aa: CASREQGYETQYF
d_call: TRBD1; v_call: TRBV2; j_call: TRBJ1-2; clone_size: -; cdr3_nt: TGTGCCAGCAGTGAACCGGGACAGCTGCTGCATGGCTACACCTTC; cdr3_aa: CASSEPGQLLHGYTF
d_call: -; v_call: TRBV24-1; j_call: TRBJ1-1; clone_size: -; cdr3_nt: TGTGCCACCACCGCAGGGCCGGGCAGTGAAGCTTTCTTT; cdr3_aa: CATTAGPGSEAFF
d_call: -; v_call: TRBV12-3/TRBV12-4; j_call: TRBJ2-7; clone_size: -; cdr3_nt: TGTGCCAGCAGTTTGGCCAGTTACGAGCAGTACTTC; cdr3_aa: CASSLASYEQYF
d_call: TRBD1; v_call: TRBV3-1/TRBV3-2; j_call: TRBJ1-2; clone_size: -; cdr3_nt: TGTGCCAGCAGCCAAGGTTGGGACAGAGACCTTGAAGGCTACACCTTC; cdr3_aa: CASSQGWDRDLEGYTF
d_call: -; v_call: TRBV2; j_call: TRBJ2-4; clone_size: -; cdr3_nt: TGTGCCAGCAGTGAAACGGGATTAAACATTCAGTACTTC; cdr3_aa: CASSETGLNIQYF
d_call: TRBD2; v_call: TRBV10-3; j_call: TRBJ2-7; clone_size: -; cdr3_nt: TGTGCCATCAGTGAGTCGTGGGCTAGCGGGGGATTAGACGAGCAGTACTTC; cdr3_aa: CAISESWASGGLDEQYF
d_call: TRBD2; v_call: TRBV3-1/TRBV3-2; j_call: TRBJ2-3; clone_size: -; cdr3_nt: TGTGCCAGCAGACTCACTAGCGGGAGGGCCGCAGATACGCAGTATTTT; cdr3_aa: CASRLTSGRAADTQYF
d_call: TRBD2; v_call: TRBV7-7; j_call: TRBJ2-7; clone_size: -; cdr3_nt: TGTGCTAGCAGCTTAAAGAGCGGGAGTGGCGAGCAGTACTTC; cdr3_aa: CASSLKSGSGEQYF
d_call: -; v_call: TRBV18; j_call: TRBJ2-5; clone_size: -; cdr3_nt: TGTGCCAGCTCACTAAGCTCTGGGGGCGAGGAGACCCAGTACTTC; cdr3_aa: CASSLSSGGEETQYF
d_call: -; v_call: TRBV19; j_call: TRBJ2-6; clone_size: few; cdr3_nt: TGTGCCAGTAGTTCGGGGGCTGGGGCCAACGTCCTGACTTTC; cdr3_aa: CASSSGAGANVLTF
d_call: TRBD2; v_call: TRBV19; j_call: TRBJ2-7; clone_size: -; cdr3_nt: TGTGCCAGTAGCCGACTAGCGGGGGGGAACTACGAGCAGTACTTC; cdr3_aa: CASSRLAGGNYEQYF
d_call: TRBD1; v_call: TRBV6-5; j_call: TRBJ1-1; clone_size: -; cdr3_nt: TGTGCCAGCAGTTACTCGCTCGGGACAGGGGGGACTGAAGCTTTCTTT; cdr3_aa: CASSYSLGTGGTEAFF
d_call: -; v_call: TRBV19; j_call: TRBJ2-3; clone_size: -; cdr3_nt: TGTGCCAGTAGTGCCAGTGTATCTTGGGATACGCAGTATTTT; cdr3_aa: CASSASVSWDTQYF
d_call: -; v_call: TRBV21-1; j_call: TRBJ1-2; clone_size: -; cdr3_nt: TGTGCCAGCTCGCCCCGTAACAGGGGATTGGACTATGGCTACACCTTC; cdr3_aa: CASSPRNRGLDYGYTF
d_call: -; v_call: TRBV6-5; j_call: TRBJ1-1; clone_size: -; cdr3_nt: TGTGCCAGCAGCTTGGAGGCGTCCACTGAAGCTTTCTTT; cdr3_aa: CASSLEASTEAFF
d_call: TRBD1; v_call: TRBV28; j_call: TRBJ2-1; clone_size: -; cdr3_nt: TGTGCCAGCAGTGGGCCGGGACAGGGCACGAATGAGCAGTTCTTC; cdr3_aa: CASSGPGQGTNEQFF
d_call: TRBD1; v_call: TRBV10-3; j_call: TRBJ1-2; clone_size: -; cdr3_nt: TGTGCCATCAGTGATGGCGGGGACAGGAGGAAAAACTATGGCTACACCTTC; cdr3_aa: CAISDGGDRRKNYGYTF
d_call: TRBD2; v_call: TRBV7-2; j_call: TRBJ2-1; clone_size: -; cdr3_nt: TGTGCCAGCAGGGTCGGGGGGAGTAGGTACAATGAGCAGTTCTTC; cdr3_aa: CASRVGGSRYNEQFF
d_call: -; v_call: TRBV18; j_call: TRBJ2-2; clone_size: few; cdr3_nt: TGTGCCAGCTCACCGGACTGGGGCGGGGAGCTGTTTTTT; cdr3_aa: CASSPDWGGELFF
d_call: -; v_call: TRBV14; j_call: TRBJ1-3; clone_size: -; cdr3_nt: TGTGCCAGCAGCCAAGTCGAGGCTGGAAACACCATATATTTT; cdr3_aa: CASSQVEAGNTIYF
d_call: TRBD1; v_call: TRBV7-2; j_call: TRBJ1-1; clone_size: -; cdr3_nt: TGTGCCAGCAGCTTAGCGACAGGGATCGGCACTGAAGCTTTCTTT; cdr3_aa: CASSLATGIGTEAFF
d_call: -; v_call: TRBV11-2; j_call: TRBJ1-1; clone_size: -; cdr3_nt: TGTGCCAGCAGCCCAAGAGACATTGAAGCTTTCTTT; cdr3_aa: CASSPRDIEAFF
d_call: -; v_call: TRBV30; j_call: TRBJ1-2; clone_size: -; cdr3_nt: TGTGCCTGGAGAAGGGGCTCAGTCGGCTACACCTTC; cdr3_aa: CAWRRGSVGYTF
d_call: -; v_call: TRBV11-3; j_call: TRBJ1-1; clone_size: -; cdr3_nt: TGTGCCAGCAGCCTCCGGAACACTGAAGCTTTCTTT; cdr3_aa: CASSLRNTEAFF
d_call: TRBD1; v_call: TRBV12-5; j_call: TRBJ1-2; clone_size: once; cdr3_nt: TGTGCTAGTGGTTTGGGTTGGACAGGGCACTATGGCTACACCTTC; cdr3_aa: CASGLGWTGHYGYTF
d_call: TRBD1; v_call: TRBV4-1; j_call: TRBJ1-5; clone_size: -; cdr3_nt: TGCGCCAGCAGCCTCAATTACAGGGGGACCTACAATCAGCCCCAGCATTTT; cdr3_aa: CASSLNYRGTYNQPQHF
d_call: -; v_call: TRBV7-9; j_call: TRBJ2-6; clone_size: -; cdr3_nt: TGTGCCAGCAGCCCAACCTACTCTGGGGCCAACGTCCTGACTTTC; cdr3_aa: CASSPTYSGANVLTF
d_call: -; v_call: TRBV11-2; j_call: TRBJ1-2; clone_size: -; cdr3_nt: TGTGCCAGCAGCTCGAACAGGGCGCGTGGCTATGGCTACACCTTC; cdr3_aa: CASSSNRARGYGYTF
d_call: -; v_call: TRBV6-5; j_call: TRBJ1-1; clone_size: -; cdr3_nt: TGTGCCAGCAGCAGACTCCCTTACACTGAAGCTTTCTTT; cdr3_aa: CASSRLPYTEAFF
d_call: -; v_call: TRBV5-1; j_call: TRBJ1-2; clone_size: -; cdr3_nt: TGCGCCAGCAGCTTGGCCGGAGGGGCGCTTGACTATGGCTACACCTTC; cdr3_aa: CASSLAGGALDYGYTF
d_call: -; v_call: TRBV19; j_call: TRBJ2-5; clone_size: -; cdr3_nt: TGTGCCAGTAGTCTACAGGGAGCCCAAGAGACCCAGTACTTC; cdr3_aa: CASSLQGAQETQYF
d_call: -; v_call: TRBV28; j_call: TRBJ2-7; clone_size: -; cdr3_nt: TGTGCCAGCAGTTCCTCCACTAGTAACGAGCAGTACTTC; cdr3_aa: CASSSSTSNEQYF
d_call: TRBD1; v_call: TRBV10-3; j_call: TRBJ1-2; clone_size: -; cdr3_nt: TGTGCCATCAGTGGGGCCAGGGGGCGGCGCGGCTATGGCTACACCTTC; cdr3_aa: CAISGARGRRGYGYTF
d_call: -; v_call: TRBV9; j_call: TRBJ2-3; clone_size: -; cdr3_nt: TGTGCCAGCAGCGTAGCCAGCCCACAGCCGGCGGATACGCAGTATTTT; cdr3_aa: CASSVASPQPADTQYF
d_call: -; v_call: TRBV9; j_call: TRBJ1-5; clone_size: -; cdr3_nt: TGTGCCAGCAACTTGGGAGATGGGAATCAGCCCCAGCATTTT; cdr3_aa: CASNLGDGNQPQHF
d_call: TRBD1; v_call: TRBV7-9; j_call: TRBJ1-3; clone_size: -; cdr3_nt: TGTGCCAGCACCCCGGACAGGGGAATAAACACCATATATTTT; cdr3_aa: CASTPDRGINTIYF
d_call: -; v_call: TRBV29-1; j_call: TRBJ2-5; clone_size: -; cdr3_nt: TGCAGCGCCGGAGACGCCGGGGAGACCCAGTACTTC; cdr3_aa: CSAGDAGETQYF
d_call: TRBD1; v_call: TRBV5-8; j_call: TRBJ1-4; clone_size: -; cdr3_nt: TGTGCCAGCAGCGCCGGGACAGGCCTCAATGAAAAACTGTTTTTT; cdr3_aa: CASSAGTGLNEKLFF
d_call: -; v_call: TRBV3-1/TRBV3-2; j_call: TRBJ1-5; clone_size: -; cdr3_nt: TGTGCCAGCAGCCAAGGTATCAGGGGTAATCAGCCCCAGCATTTT; cdr3_aa: CASSQGIRGNQPQHF
d_call: -; v_call: TRBV5-1; j_call: TRBJ2-2; clone_size: -; cdr3_nt: TGCGCCTGCCAGGTGGGCGGGATAAATTCCGGGGAGCTGTTTTTT; cdr3_aa: CACQVGGINSGELFF
d_call: -; v_call: TRBV7-2; j_call: TRBJ2-7; clone_size: -; cdr3_nt: TGTGCCAGCAGCCCTCCTCCAGCGCTCTACGAGCAGTACTTC; cdr3_aa: CASSPPPALYEQYF
d_call: TRBD2; v_call: TRBV24-1; j_call: TRBJ2-7; clone_size: -; cdr3_nt: TGTGCCACCGTCCCCGCGGGAGCGATTTACGAGCAGTACTTC; cdr3_aa: CATVPAGAIYEQYF
d_call: TRBD1; v_call: TRBV7-9; j_call: TRBJ1-4; clone_size: -; cdr3_nt: TGTGCCAGCAGCTTAGTCGCGGGACAGGGACGGGAAAAACTGTTTTTT; cdr3_aa: CASSLVAGQGREKLFF
d_call: TRBD1; v_call: TRBV19; j_call: TRBJ2-7; clone_size: -; cdr3_nt: TGTGCCAGTAGTACCCAGGGACAGGGGATCTCCTACGAGCAGTACTTC; cdr3_aa: CASSTQGQGISYEQYF
d_call: -; v_call: TRBV24-1; j_call: TRBJ2-1; clone_size: once; cdr3_nt: TGTGCCACCAGTGGCGGACTTAGCTCCTACAATGAGCAGTTCTTC; cdr3_aa: CATSGGLSSYNEQFF
d_call: TRBD1; v_call: TRBV3-1/TRBV3-2; j_call: TRBJ1-5; clone_size: -; cdr3_nt: TGTGCCAGCAGCCAAGAGGTAGGGGGCGTTGAAGGTCAGCCCCAGCATTTT; cdr3_aa: CASSQEVGGVEGQPQHF
d_call: TRBD2; v_call: TRBV5-1; j_call: TRBJ2-3; clone_size: -; cdr3_nt: TGCGCCAGCAGCTGGGGACTAGCGGGCCTAGATACGCAGTATTTT; cdr3_aa: CASSWGLAGLDTQYF
d_call: -; v_call: TRBV24-1; j_call: TRBJ2-3; clone_size: -; cdr3_nt: TGTGCCACCAGTGATCCCTCCGGGACTTCGGATACGCAGTATTTT; cdr3_aa: CATSDPSGTSDTQYF
d_call: TRBD2; v_call: TRBV5-1; j_call: TRBJ2-7; clone_size: -; cdr3_nt: TGCGCCAGCAGCTTGGCCCCCCTAGCGGGGGCCTTCTACGAGCAGTACTTC; cdr3_aa: CASSLAPLAGAFYEQYF
d_call: -; v_call: TRBV6-5; j_call: TRBJ1-1; clone_size: -; cdr3_nt: TGTGCCAGCAGTTCACCCTTCTCCCGGGACAATGAAGCTTTCTTT; cdr3_aa: CASSSPFSRDNEAFF